This record looks at one T cell receptor beta chain sequence and its context. The antigen is undetermined. Regarding time point: blood 4 weeks post-SBRT, at nephrectomy. Treatment described: 15 Gy SBRT to primary tumor, nephrectomy 4 weeks later. Serial blood draws occurred at baseline and 2 and 4 weeks post-SBRT. Assay: immunoSEQ multiplex PCR; the TCRdb copy retains only in-frame clones and omits some. Of around 78,000 clones detected, 80% to 90% appear once; the ten largest clones hold more than 5.5%. The data originate from a study of radiation and T cells in renal cell carcinoma. General study results and limits: From baseline, blood top tumor clonotypes peaked at 2 weeks post-radiation.

From germline, CDR1 is MGHDK and CDR2 SYGVNS. The CDR3 length is 14 residues. This clonotype originated in a woman in her 70s with renal cell carcinoma. The chain recombines TRBV25-1 with TRBJ2-5, with D unresolved. TRBJ2-7 explains the end of the DNA better; the J call may be wrong. Source: blood, taken from a patient whose treatment included radiotherapy and nephrectomy. The CDR3 reads CASSERQSSYEQYF. CDR3 bases: TGTGCCAGCAGTGAGCGGCAGAGCTCCTACGAGCAGTACTTC.